What follows are 12 T cell receptor beta chains derived from one specimen sequenced in a study of radiotherapy plus CTLA-4 blockade in lung cancer. Data came from immunoSEQ multiplex PCR; TCRdb stores just in-frame clones and leaves some out. The sample records some 78,000 clones, about 88% being singletons. Sample: peripheral blood, taken from a patient treated with radiotherapy plus ipilimumab. These receptors came from a human donor with non-small cell lung cancer who had stable disease on radiotherapy plus ipilimumab.

About this clone itself: The same CDR3 can be traced to other DNA sequences in this sample. The chain combines TRBV7-3 with TRBJ2-1; no clear D gene. Deletions cut 2 bases from V and 0 bases from J, with 5 bases between. The CDR3 totals 14 residues. Germline V lookup: CDR1 SGHTA, CDR2 FQGTGA. CDR3 in DNA: TGTGCCAGCAGCTTAGGTGGCTCCTACAATGAGCAGTTCTTC. Its translation: CASSLGGSYNEQFF.

J is TRBJ2-2 and V is TRBV30, with 9 bases lining up with TRBD2. CDR1 is GTSNPN and CDR2 is SVGIG in the germline V gene (reference sequence). This CDR3 has 15 residues. Trimming cost V 2 bases and J 5 bases; bases outside gene matches: 6. As DNA, the CDR3 is TGTGCCTGGAGTTTGGCGGGGGGGCGTACCGGGGAGCTGTTTTTT. Residues: CAWSLAGGRTGELFF.

This clone was observed a handful of times. The J gene is TRBJ1-2, the V gene TRBV11-2; a weak D match, TRBD1 (6 bases). V was shortened by 4 bases and J by 2 bases, with 23 bases between the two germline ends. CDR3 length equals 18 residues. CDR1 is SGHAT, CDR2 FQNNGV, per germline. The CDR3 DNA is TGTGCCAGCAGCTCTTGGGGGCTCAAAGGGGACGGGAACTATGGCTACACCTTC. Protein sequence: CASSSWGLKGDGNYGYTF.

The V gene is TRBV18, the J gene TRBJ1-1; D unresolved. The CDR3 runs 15 residues. The V and J ends lost 0 bases and 0 bases respectively, with 8 bases between them. Germline V gives CDR1 KGHSH, CDR2 LQKENI. The CDR3: CASSPPIAVNTEAFF. CDR3 sequence (DNA): TGTGCCAGCTCACCACCGATTGCGGTGAACACTGAAGCTTTCTTT.

The DNA for the CDR3 is TGTGCCAGCAGCTCCTCGGAGAGGCTGCAAGAGACCCAGTACTTC. Translated: CASSSSERLQETQYF. This chain connects TRBV7-3 to TRBJ2-5; the D is unclear. Trimming took 4 bases from V and 2 from J, leaving 14 bases between them. This CDR3 region has 15 residues. The germline CDR1 and CDR2 sequences are SGHTA and FQGTGA.

In this sample, this clone turned up a few times. This chain connects TRBV27 to TRBJ2-6; the D is unclear. Trimming removed 4 bases from V and 4 bases from J, with 29 bases in between. Germline-derived CDR1 and CDR2 are MNHEY and SMNVEV (reference sequence). The CDR3 consists of 21 residues. This CDR3 reads CASSSTLGRKNVPGGANVLTF. In DNA form, the CDR3 reads TGTGCCAGCAGTTCGACACTCGGCAGAAAAAATGTTCCAGGCGGGGCCAACGTCCTGACTTTC.

The rearrangement uses TRBV7-6 and TRBJ2-7; the D is unclear. CDR1 is SGHVS, CDR2 FNYEAQ, per germline. This CDR3 has 15 amino acids. V dropped 3 bases and J dropped 2 bases, with 14 bases sitting between them. The CDR3 region is CASSLAPGEAYEQYF. CDR3 coding DNA: TGTGCCAGCAGCTTGGCGCCAGGAGAGGCCTACGAGCAGTACTTC.

The chain is built from TRBV6-1 and TRBJ2-5; 8 positions match TRBD1. The germline gives CDR1 MNHNS, CDR2 SASEGT. The CDR3 consists of 15 residues. V gave up 7 bases and J gave up 5 bases; unmatched junction bases: 12. The CDR3 spells CASTTTGGSGETQYF. DNA of the CDR3: TGTGCCAGCACAACAACAGGGGGGTCAGGGGAGACCCAGTACTTC.

This clone has only a few counts. The gene calls are TRBV28 and TRBJ1-3; D gene uncertain. The CDR3 length is 15 residues. The V gene's germline CDR1 is MDHEN and CDR2 SYDVKM. V lost 5 bases and J 0 bases, leaving 11 bases between the germline ends. In DNA form, the CDR3 reads TGTGCCAGCAGTCGGGTCGCCCGCTCTGGAAACACCATATATTTT. Translating gives CASSRVARSGNTIYF.

J is TRBJ2-7 and V is TRBV27, with D possibly matching TRBD2 (5 bases). Germline-derived CDR1 and CDR2 are MNHEY and SMNVEV (reference sequence). V lost 6 bases, J lost 2 bases, and 20 bases lay in between. This CDR3 contains 16 residues. In DNA form, the CDR3 reads TGTGCCAGCAGGGAGGACGGCAGCTTGGCCACCTACGAGCAGTACTTC. Its protein product is CASREDGSLATYEQYF.

This rearrangement joins TRBV6-5 to TRBJ1-2, with D tentatively TRBD1 (5 bases). The CDR3 length is 13 residues. Trimming shortened V by 6 bases and J by 6 bases, and 14 bases separated the two germline ends. From germline, CDR1 is MNHEY and CDR2 SVGAGI. The chain's CDR3 is CASRLGVENGYTF. For the CDR3, the DNA is TGTGCCAGCAGGCTAGGGGTCGAGAATGGCTACACCTTC.

The CDR3 here is CASSPPDTGFATEAFF. In DNA form, the CDR3 reads TGTGCCAGCAGCCCACCCGACACAGGTTTTGCCACTGAAGCTTTCTTT. V gene TRBV14 combines with J gene TRBJ1-1; a weak D match, TRBD1 (5 bases). In germline, CDR1 is SGHDN, CDR2 FVKESK. The germline V and J ends were trimmed by 4 bases and 4 bases, with 19 bases remaining between them. The CDR3 is 16 residues long.